This T cell receptor (beta chain) was recovered during a study of T cell responses to AZD1222 COVID-19 vaccine. Using immunoSEQ multiplex PCR, the repertoire was profiled, and TCRdb retains in-frame clones only, with some absent. The sample includes about 84,000 clones, 80% to 90% of them seen just once. V was clipped by 5 bases and J by 0 bases, with 21 bases between them. The CDR3 contains 18 residues. Germline lookup yields CDR1 PRHDT and CDR2 FYEKMQ (reference sequence). The rearrangement joins TRBV13 to TRBJ2-3; D not certain. The sample here was peripheral blood, taken 28 days after the second AZD1222 dose. The receptor's source is an adult who received the AZD1222 COVID-19 vaccine. CDR3 in DNA: TGTGCCAGCAGCCCAAACCCATCTGACACCTCTAGCACAGATACGCAGTATTTT. Translated, it gives CASSPNPSDTSSTDTQYF.